The rows below give T cell receptor beta chains drawn from one sample of a study of T cells expressing NK-cell markers. TCRdb reworked the 5' RACE reads into one entry per CDR3 protein, no DNA. Its table records some 460,000 distinct CDR3 sequences. Sequencing was performed on blood T cells: a sorted CD56 or NKG2C T cell subset, CD4+ or CD8+ T cells, or bulk PBMC T cells (not recorded which). The receptors were gathered from a woman in her fifties or sixties in good health. CDR3s include the opening cysteine and the closing phenylalanine or tryptophan.

J | V | CDR3
TRBJ2-4 | TRBV3-1 | CASSQENVGFGVIQYF
TRBJ2-1 | TRBV3-1 | CASQLGVGLVQFF
TRBJ2-3 | TRBV5-1 | CASSLAQVTDTQYF
TRBJ2-1 | TRBV18 | CASSPLGGEQFF
TRBJ1-1 | TRBV6-5 | CASSYSGLNTEAFF
TRBJ2-7 | TRBV12-3/TRBV12-4 | CASLGQGPSYEQYF
TRBJ2-1 | TRBV5-1 | CASSLDSGYEQFF
TRBJ1-4 | TRBV7-9 | CASSPPLGLATNEKLFF
TRBJ2-3 | TRBV29-1 | CSVGSGVTDTQYF
TRBJ2-1 | TRBV7-8 | CASSSTSGRASSSYNEQFF
TRBJ2-1 | TRBV29-1 | CSVEKHSGNEQFF
TRBJ2-1 | TRBV20-1 | CSAIDQTNEQFF
TRBJ1-2 | TRBV20-1 | CSALPGQTYGYTF
TRBJ2-7 | TRBV7-8 | CASSLARVWPGTYEQYF
TRBJ2-2 | TRBV20-1 | CSARFSLGELFF
TRBJ2-6 | TRBV12-3/TRBV12-4 | CASRSPGVSGANVLTF
TRBJ1-2 | TRBV14 | CASSPDRISNYGYTF